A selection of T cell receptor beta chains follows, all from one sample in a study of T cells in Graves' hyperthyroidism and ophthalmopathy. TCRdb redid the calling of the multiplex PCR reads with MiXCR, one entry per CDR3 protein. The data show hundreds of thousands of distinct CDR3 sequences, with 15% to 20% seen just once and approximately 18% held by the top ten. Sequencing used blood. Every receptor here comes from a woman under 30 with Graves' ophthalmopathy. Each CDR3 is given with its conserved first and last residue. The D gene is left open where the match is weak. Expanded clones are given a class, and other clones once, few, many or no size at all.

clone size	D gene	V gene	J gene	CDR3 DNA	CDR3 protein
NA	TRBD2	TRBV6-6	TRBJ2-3	TGTGCCAGCAGTTACTCCAGCGGGACTGAAGATACGCAGTATTTT	CASSYSSGTEDTQYF
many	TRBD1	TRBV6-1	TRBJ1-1	TGTGCCAGCAGAGAACCGGGACAGCAAAACACTGAAGCTTTCTTT	CASREPGQQNTEAFF
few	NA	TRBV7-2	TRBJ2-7	TGTGCCAGCGCAATAAACGGGGCCTACGAGCAGTACTTC	CASAINGAYEQYF
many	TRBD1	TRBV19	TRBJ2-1	TGTGCCAGTAGTGTTACAGGGGACTCCTACAATGAGCAGTTCTTC	CASSVTGDSYNEQFF
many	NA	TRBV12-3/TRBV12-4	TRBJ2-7	TGTGCCAGCAGTTTTTCAGGGGTCGAGCAGTACTTC	CASSFSGVEQYF
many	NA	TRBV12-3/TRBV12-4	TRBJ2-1	TGTGCCAGCAGTTTCCCCCCGGGGAATGAGCAGTTCTTC	CASSFPPGNEQFF
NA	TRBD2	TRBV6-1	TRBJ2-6	TGTGCCAGCAGTCCCACTAGCGGGGGTTCTGGAGGGGCCAACGTCCTGACTTTC	CASSPTSGGSGGANVLTF
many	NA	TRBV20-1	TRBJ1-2	TGCAGTGCTAGAACACCGACGAGAGGAGGCTACACCTTC	CSARTPTRGGYTF
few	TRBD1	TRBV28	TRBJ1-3	TGTGCCAGCAGTTTGGGACAGGGGGTTGGAAACACCATATATTTT	CASSLGQGVGNTIYF
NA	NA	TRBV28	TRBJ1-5	TGTGCCAGCAGTTTAAGGGCGGTCGGCAATCAGCCCCAGCATTTT	CASSLRAVGNQPQHF
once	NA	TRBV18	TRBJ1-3	TGTGCCAGCTCACCAGGGGAAACCTCTGGAAACACCATATATTTT	CASSPGETSGNTIYF
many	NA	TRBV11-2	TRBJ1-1	TGTGCCAGCAGCTTAGACGGGGGGCGGAACACTGAAGCTTTCTTT	CASSLDGGRNTEAFF
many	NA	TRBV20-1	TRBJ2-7	TGCAGTGCTAGAGGCTCTACCGGGCCAACCTACGAGCAGTACTTC	CSARGSTGPTYEQYF
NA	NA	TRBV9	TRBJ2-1	TGTGCCAGCAGCGTAGGGCTCGGGGCCCCCAATGAGCAGTTCTTC	CASSVGLGAPNEQFF
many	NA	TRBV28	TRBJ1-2	TGTGCCAGCAGTTTCCCCAGGACTAACTATGGCTACACCTTC	CASSFPRTNYGYTF
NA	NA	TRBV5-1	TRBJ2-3	TGTGCCAGCACTCTTAGGGGTGGGACGCAGTATTTT	CASTLRGGTQYF
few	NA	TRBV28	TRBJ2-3	TGTGCCAGCAGATTAGACAGGGGTGAGCGGGGGCCTGGGGATGCGCAGTATTTT	CASRLDRGERGPGDAQYF
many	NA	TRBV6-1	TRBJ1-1	TGTGCCAGCAGTGAATGGGAGGGTTATTTCACTTTGAACACTGAAGCTTTCTTT	CASSEWEGYFTLNTEAFF
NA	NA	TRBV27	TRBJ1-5	TGTGCCAGCAGTACCCCAGGAGTGGAGCAGCCCCAGCATTTT	CASSTPGVEQPQHF
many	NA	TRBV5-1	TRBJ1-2	TGCGCCAGCAGCTTGGAACAGGGCCATGGCTACACCTTC	CASSLEQGHGYTF
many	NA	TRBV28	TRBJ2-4	TGTGCCAGCCAAGGGGGGAAAAACATTCAGTACTTC	CASQGGKNIQYF
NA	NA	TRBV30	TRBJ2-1	TGTGCCTGGAGTGTTGGCGAGCAGTTCTTC	CAWSVGEQFF
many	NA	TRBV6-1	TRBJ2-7	NA	CASSSSTSSYEQYF
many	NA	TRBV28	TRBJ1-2	TGTGCCAGCAGAACCCCGCTAGGGGGGCAGTCCCAATATGGCTACACCTTC	CASRTPLGGQSQYGYTF
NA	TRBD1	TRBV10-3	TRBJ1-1	TGTGCCATCAGTGGACAGGGAGAGACTGAAGCTTTCTTT	CAISGQGETEAFF
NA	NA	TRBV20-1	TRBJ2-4	TGCAGTGCTCAGCCCGGGACTCGGTCCGAAAACATTCAGTACTTC	CSAQPGTRSENIQYF
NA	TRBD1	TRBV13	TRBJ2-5	TGTGCCAACAGCCAAGGACAGGGGGCCGAGGCCCAGTACTTC	CANSQGQGAEAQYF
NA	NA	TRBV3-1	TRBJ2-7	TGTGCCAGCAGCCAAGAGGGAGTCCTCTACGAGCAGTACTTC	CASSQEGVLYEQYF
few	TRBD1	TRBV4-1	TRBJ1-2	TGCGCCAGCAGCCACCACCCTTCCCGGGACAGGGGGCTTGGTGGCTACACCTTC	CASSHHPSRDRGLGGYTF
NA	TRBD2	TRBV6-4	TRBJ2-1	TGTGCCAGCAGCTCGGGCGGGGGGATATTCTCCTACAATGAGCAGTTCTTC	CASSSGGGIFSYNEQFF
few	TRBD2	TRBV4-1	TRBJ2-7	TGCGCCAGCAGCCACTTAGCGGGTTCGGACTACGAGCAGTACTTC	CASSHLAGSDYEQYF
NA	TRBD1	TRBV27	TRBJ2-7	TGTGCCAGCACAGAGACAGGGGCTTCCTTCTACGAGCAGTACTTC	CASTETGASFYEQYF
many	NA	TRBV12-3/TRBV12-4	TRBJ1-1	TGTGCCAGCAGTTTTGGGCTGCTGAACACTGAAGCTTTCTTT	CASSFGLLNTEAFF
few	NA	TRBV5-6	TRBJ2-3	TGTGCCAGCAGCCCCGCAGGGAGGTTGGCAGATACGCAGTATTTT	CASSPAGRLADTQYF
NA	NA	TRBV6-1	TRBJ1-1	TGTGCCAGCATCTACGGGACCGATGAAGCTTTCTTT	CASIYGTDEAFF
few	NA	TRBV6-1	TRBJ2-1	TGTGCCAGCAGTTACAATATATTCGACAATGAGCAGTTCTTC	CASSYNIFDNEQFF
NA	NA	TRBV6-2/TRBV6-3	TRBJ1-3	TGTGCCAGCAGTTACGGGCCTGGAAACACCATATATTTT	CASSYGPGNTIYF
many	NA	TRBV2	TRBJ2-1	TGTGCCAGCAGTGCCCCGGGACTCCAAGTCTACAATGAGCAGTTCTTC	CASSAPGLQVYNEQFF
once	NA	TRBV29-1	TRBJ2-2	TGCAGCGTTGAACAGGGGGGAGCCGGGGAGCTGTTTTTT	CSVEQGGAGELFF
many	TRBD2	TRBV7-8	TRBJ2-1	TGTGCCAGCAGCTTAAGACTCGGACTAGCGGCCTACAATGAGCAGTTCTTC	CASSLRLGLAAYNEQFF
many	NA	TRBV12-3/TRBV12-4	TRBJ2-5	TGTGCCAGCAGAACCGGGACTCCCCTTGAGGGGACCCAGTACTTC	CASRTGTPLEGTQYF
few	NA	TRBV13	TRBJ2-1	TGTGCCAGCAGCTTAATTGGGCGGAGCTCCTACAATGAGCAGTTCTTC	CASSLIGRSSYNEQFF
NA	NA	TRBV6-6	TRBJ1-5	TGTGCCAGCAGTTACTCGGAGCGTCAGCCCCAGCATTTT	CASSYSERQPQHF
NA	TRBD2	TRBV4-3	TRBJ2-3	TGCGCCAGCAGCCGGACACCAGCGGGAGGCACAGATACGCAGTATTTT	CASSRTPAGGTDTQYF
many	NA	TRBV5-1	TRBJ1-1	TGCGCCAGCAGCGCCCGGAACACTGAAGCTTTCTTT	CASSARNTEAFF
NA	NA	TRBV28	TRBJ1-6	TGTGCCAGCAGTTTTTATTTCTGGGGTAATTCACCCCTCCACTTT	CASSFYFWGNSPLHF
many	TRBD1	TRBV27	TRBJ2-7	TGTGCCAGCAGTTTATCCGGACAGGGGTCGGGTTGCGAGCAGTACTTC	CASSLSGQGSGCEQYF
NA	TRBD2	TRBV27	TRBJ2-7	TGTGCCAGCAGTACAGGGCTAGCGGGCTACGAGCAGTACTTC	CASSTGLAGYEQYF
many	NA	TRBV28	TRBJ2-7	TGTGCCAGCAGTTTACGACAGCCCGGGGACGAGCAGTACTTC	CASSLRQPGDEQYF
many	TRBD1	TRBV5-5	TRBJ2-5	TGTGCCAGCAGCTTGGTAGGGACAGCGTACCAAGAGACCCAGTACTTC	CASSLVGTAYQETQYF
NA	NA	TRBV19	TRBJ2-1	TGTGCCAGTCAGCAACGTGGGGCCAGCCTATGGGATGAGCAGTTCTTC	CASQQRGASLWDEQFF
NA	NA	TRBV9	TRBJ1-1	TGTGCCAGCAGCGTAGACCCGTCCACTGGGAACACTGAAGCTTTCTTT	CASSVDPSTGNTEAFF
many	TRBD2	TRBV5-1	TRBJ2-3	TGCGCCAGCAGCTTGGGGTGGTTCCCGTCAAGCGGGAGGGCCGGAGATACGCAGTATTTT	CASSLGWFPSSGRAGDTQYF